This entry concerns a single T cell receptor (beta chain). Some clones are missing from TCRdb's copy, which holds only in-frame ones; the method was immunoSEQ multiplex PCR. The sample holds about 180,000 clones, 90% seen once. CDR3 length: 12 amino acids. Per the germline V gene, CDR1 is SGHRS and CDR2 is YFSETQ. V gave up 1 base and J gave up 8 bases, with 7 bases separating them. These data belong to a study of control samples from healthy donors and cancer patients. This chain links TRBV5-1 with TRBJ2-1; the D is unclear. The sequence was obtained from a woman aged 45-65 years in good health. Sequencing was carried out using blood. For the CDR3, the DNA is TGCGCCAGCAGCTTGTTCCCCGATGAGCAGTTCTTC. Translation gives CASSLFPDEQFF.